Listed here are 26 T cell receptor beta chains from one sample, sequenced in a study of sequential checkpoint blockade in melanoma (dated 2019 in TCRdb). The intended sense of this specimen's treatment or condition label: randomized to nivolumab then ipilimumab (arm A) or the reverse (arm B). The receptor library was made with the immunoSEQ multiplex PCR assay. TCRdb limited this immuneACCESS table to in-frame rearrangements with V and J called. A share of clones is missing; checked studies link under half to unresolved V genes, and the rest is unexplained. The sample table holds around 30,000 clones, of which approximately 86% were seen once. Of the sample, 22% falls within the top ten clones. Sequences were derived from CD8+ T cells sorted from blood (inferred from file names), sampled from a patient given nivolumab and ipilimumab in sequence. The receptors here all came from a human donor with melanoma.

The gene calls are TRBV28 and TRBJ2-3, with 12 bases aligning to TRBD2. The CDR3 extends over 20 amino acids. The V gene's germline CDR1 is MDHEN and CDR2 SYDVKM. V shed 3 bases, J shed 0 bases, and the junction held 13 bases outside the gene matches. The CDR3 sequence: CASSFPRVLAGGHSTDTQYF. The CDR3 bases are TGTGCCAGCAGTTTTCCTAGGGTGCTAGCGGGGGGGCATAGCACAGATACGCAGTATTTT.

This clone was observed a single time. The chain uses TRBV11-3 and TRBJ2-5; TRBD2 agrees at 10 bases. The CDR3 sequence is 15 residues long. CDR1 is SGHNT, CDR2 YENEEA, per germline. V was pared by 7 bases and J by 11 bases, with 16 bases of the junction left unmatched. The CDR3 reads CASTTPSGGGAGQYF. The CDR3 DNA reads TGTGCCAGCACCACCCCCAGCGGGGGGGGCGCAGGGCAGTACTTC.

Only one count was recorded for this clone. The chain recombines TRBV9 with TRBJ2-7; 9 nucleotides match TRBD2. This CDR3 contains 16 residues. Looked up from germline, CDR1 is SGDLS and CDR2 is YYNGEE. V was pared by 0 bases and J by 1 base, with 5 bases of the junction left unmatched. DNA of the CDR3: TGTGCCAGCAGCGTAGGGGGACTAGCTTCATCCTACGAGCAGTACTTC. This sequence encodes CASSVGGLASSYEQYF. The complete variable domain, with remaining parts taken from reference TRBV9 and TRBJ2-7, reads DSGVTQTPKHLITATGQRVTLRCSPRSGDLSVYWYQQSLDQGLQFLIQYYNGEERAKGNILERFSAQQFPDLHSELNLSSLELGDSALYFCASSVGGLASSYEQYFGPGTRLTVT.

The chain is built from TRBV5-5 and TRBJ2-5, with TRBD1 matching over 10 bases. The CDR3 contains 16 residues. V was clipped by 6 bases and J by 1 base; unmatched bases: 9. Germline V lookup: CDR1 SGHKS, CDR2 YYEKEE (reference sequence). CDR3 in DNA: TGTGCCAGCATCCCGGACAGGGGGGATTCCCAAGAGACCCAGTACTTC. Its protein product is CASIPDRGDSQETQYF.

This clone was picked up a small number of times. The CDR3 sequence is CASSYSRTSGEETQYF. The DNA for the CDR3 is TGTGCCAGCAGTTACTCGCGGACTAGCGGAGAGGAGACCCAGTACTTC. V usage is TRBV6-5 and J usage is TRBJ2-5; 10 nucleotides agree with TRBD2. Germline lookup yields CDR1 MNHEY and CDR2 SVGAGI. Trimming at V came to 0 bases and at J to 5 bases, leaving 6 bases not matched to a gene. The CDR3 totals 16 residues.

This clone occurred once. One junction end disagrees with the germline gene, perhaps due to a read error. V usage is TRBV4-2 and J usage is TRBJ2-2; the D gene is possibly TRBD2 (6 bases). CDR1 and CDR2 (germline): LGHNA, YNFKEQ. The CDR3 is 18 amino acids. This chain's CDR3 is CVSSHGFASEPNTGELFF. The CDR3 DNA reads as TGTGTCAGCAGCCATGGGTTTGCTAGCGAACCGAACACCGGGGAGCTGTTTTTT.

This chain links TRBV7-2 with TRBJ2-5; 11 positions agree with TRBD2. This CDR3 is 17 amino acids long. Looked up from germline, CDR1 is SGHTA and CDR2 is FQGNSA. Losses at the gene ends were 5 bases for V and 1 base for J; bases not matched to a gene: 9. CDR3 region: CASSQGLTSGVQETQYF. DNA of the CDR3: TGTGCCAGCAGCCAAGGCTTGACTAGCGGGGTCCAAGAGACCCAGTACTTC.

The V and J genes are TRBV29-1 and TRBJ1-2, with D possibly being TRBD1 (6 bases). This CDR3 is 13 amino acids long. V dropped 5 bases and J dropped 6 bases, with 16 bases sitting between them. Per the germline V gene, CDR1 is SQVTM and CDR2 is ANQGSEA. CDR3 region: CSVPKTGWHGYTF. The DNA for the CDR3 is TGCAGCGTTCCCAAAACAGGGTGGCATGGCTACACCTTC.

The chain recombines TRBV30 with TRBJ2-1; 16 positions agree with TRBD2. Trimming took 5 bases from V and 8 from J; bases not matched to a gene: 3. This CDR3 has 14 residues. Per the germline V gene, CDR1 is GTSNPN and CDR2 is SVGIG (reference sequence). CDR3 DNA sequence: TGTGCCTGGGGGACTAGCGGGGGGGCGGATGAGCAGTTCTTC. This gives the protein CAWGTSGGADEQFF.

The chain combines TRBV7-6 with TRBJ2-2; 8 bases are a match to TRBD1. V shed 5 bases and J 3 bases; nucleotides not matched to a gene: 5. Germline values: CDR1 SGHVS, CDR2 FNYEAQ. The CDR3 consists of 15 residues. CDR3 amino acids: CASSRTGGDTGELFF. The DNA of the CDR3 is TGTGCCAGCAGCCGCACAGGGGGAGACACCGGGGAGCTGTTTTTT.

V gene TRBV27 combines with J gene TRBJ2-7, with a tentative D call TRBD1 (8 bases). The V gene's germline CDR1 is MNHEY and CDR2 SMNVEV (reference sequence). V lost 8 bases and J 6 bases, leaving 23 bases between the germline ends. This CDR3 is built from 15 residues. For the CDR3, the DNA is TGTGCCAGCTGGGGACTACAGGGGGTTTCTCCCGAGCAGTACTTC. This codes for CASWGLQGVSPEQYF.

The V and J genes are TRBV14 and TRBJ2-7; 11 bases map to TRBD1. This CDR3 is 14 amino acids long. V lost 4 bases and J lost 7; bases outside the gene matches: 6. Per the germline V gene, CDR1 is SGHDN and CDR2 is FVKESK. CDR3 nucleotide sequence: TGTGCCAGCAGCCTAGGACAGGGGGCCAGGGAGCAGTACTTC. It codes for CASSLGQGAREQYF.

The rearrangement joins TRBV5-6 to TRBJ1-4, with no clear D. Germline values: CDR1 SGHDT, CDR2 YYEEEE. The CDR3 has 15 residues. Trimming took 6 bases from V and 0 from J, leaving 12 bases between them. CDR3 coding DNA: TGTGCCAGCAAACCCCCCGGTGCAACTAATGAAAAACTGTTTTTT. This codes for CASKPPGATNEKLFF.

V gene TRBV29-1 combines with J gene TRBJ2-1, with TRBD2 identical over 11 bases. Losses at the gene ends were 6 bases for V and 3 bases for J; bases not matched to a gene: 10. Looked up from germline, CDR1 is SQVTM and CDR2 is ANQGSEA. This CDR3 contains 16 residues. The CDR3 spells CSVRGTSGSHYNEQFF. DNA of the CDR3: TGCAGCGTCCGAGGGACTAGCGGAAGCCACTACAATGAGCAGTTCTTC.

The chain is built from TRBV5-6 and TRBJ2-5, with D perhaps matching TRBD2 (6 bases). Germline CDR1 and CDR2: SGHDT and YYEEEE. The CDR3 loop spans 10 amino acids. Trimming pared 7 bases from V and 5 bases from J, leaving 6 bases between. The CDR3 DNA is TGTGCCAGCGGGGGGGAGACCCAGTACTTC. This encodes CASGGETQYF.

This chain joins TRBV29-1 and TRBJ2-3; 7 bases map to TRBD1. The CDR3 consists of 16 residues. Trimming removed 0 bases from V and 0 bases from J; junction bases left unmatched: 6. Germline V gives CDR1 SQVTM, CDR2 ANQGSEA. The CDR3 coding sequence is TGCAGCGTTGAAGATCCCGGGACAGTAAGCACAGATACGCAGTATTTT. It specifies CSVEDPGTVSTDTQYF.

The V gene is TRBV28, the J gene TRBJ2-7; 12 positions match TRBD2. Germline V gene sequence: CDR1 MDHEN, CDR2 SYDVKM. V dropped 6 bases and J dropped 5; count of bases not matched to a gene: 8. The CDR3 is made up of 15 amino acids. DNA for the CDR3: TGTGCCAGCAGCAGTCGACTAGCGGGGGCGGACGAGCAGTACTTC. Amino acids: CASSSRLAGADEQYF.

The genes are TRBV7-9 and TRBJ2-5, with D unclear. The length of the CDR3 is 13 residues. Germline CDR1 SEHNR, CDR2 FQNEAQ (reference sequence). V dropped 2 bases and J dropped 2 bases, with 6 bases sitting between them. CDR3 residues: CASSLPGQETQYF. In DNA form, the CDR3 reads TGTGCCAGCAGCTTACCAGGACAAGAGACCCAGTACTTC. The full variable domain, its missing parts supplied by reference TRBV7-9 and TRBJ2-5, is DTGVSQNPRHKITKRGQNVTFRCDPISEHNRLYWYRQTLGQGPEFLTYFQNEAQLEKSRLLSDRFSAERPKGSFSTLEIQRTEQGDSAMYLCASSLPGQETQYFGPGTRLLVL.

The genes are TRBV2 and TRBJ2-7, with TRBD2 as a possible D gene (6 bases). CDR3 length: 14 residues. In germline, CDR1 is SNHLY, CDR2 FYNNEI. V gave up 6 bases and J gave up 0 bases, with 12 bases separating them. DNA of the CDR3: TGTGCCAGCAGGGCTATCGGGAGCTCCTACGAGCAGTACTTC. This translates into CASRAIGSSYEQYF.

The chain has TRBV27 and TRBJ2-5; 11 nucleotides match TRBD1. Germline V CDR1 and CDR2: MNHEY, SMNVEV (reference sequence). The CDR3 is made up of 16 amino acids. The junction had 8 bases not matched to a gene; V was cut back by 4 bases and J by 4 bases. The chain's CDR3 is CASSSRTGGFRETQYF. In DNA, the CDR3 is TGTGCCAGCAGTTCTCGGACAGGGGGCTTCCGAGAGACCCAGTACTTC.

V is TRBV14 and J is TRBJ1-2; unclear D gene. CDR3 length equals 13 residues. CDR1 and CDR2 from the germline V gene are SGHDN and FVKESK. V lost 0 bases to trimming and J lost 3 bases, with 5 bases between them. The CDR3 loop reads CASSQDRDYGYTF. The CDR3 region has the DNA TGTGCCAGCAGCCAAGACCGAGACTATGGCTACACCTTC. The complete variable domain, with remaining parts taken from reference TRBV14 and TRBJ1-2, reads EAGVTQFPSHSVIEKGQTVTLRCDPISGHDNLYWYRRVMGKEIKFLLHFVKESKQDESGMPNNRFLAERTGGTYSTLKVQPAELEDSGVYFCASSQDRDYGYTFGSGTRLTVV.

There are a few counts of this clone. The V call is TRBV5-6, the J call TRBJ2-7, with D unclear. CDR3 length: 13 amino acids. The germline CDR1 and CDR2 sequences are SGHDT and YYEEEE. V lost 0 bases and J lost 9, with 13 bases in between. CDR3 in DNA: TGTGCCAGCAGCTTGGTGGATGAGGATGGGCAGTACTTC. This codes for CASSLVDEDGQYF.

This rearrangement joins TRBV10-3 to TRBJ2-2, with 7 bases fitting TRBD1. This CDR3 is built from 16 residues. Trimming at V came to 2 bases and at J to 6 bases, leaving 9 bases not matched to a gene. From germline, CDR1 is ENHRY and CDR2 SYGVKD. The CDR3 protein is CAISEAAGGSAGELFF. The DNA for the CDR3 is TGTGCCATCAGTGAGGCGGCAGGGGGTAGTGCCGGGGAGCTGTTTTTT.

The V gene is TRBV7-6, the J gene TRBJ2-2, with D possibly matching TRBD1 (6 bases). V was shortened by 5 bases and J by 7 bases, with 14 bases between the two germline ends. Germline CDR1 SGHVS, CDR2 FNYEAQ. The CDR3 runs 14 residues. Here the CDR3 reads CASSPYRVNGELFF. The CDR3 DNA reads as TGTGCCAGCAGCCCCTACAGGGTTAACGGGGAGCTGTTTTTT. Drawing the rest from reference TRBV7-6 and TRBJ2-2, the complete variable domain is GAGVSQSPRYKVTKRGQDVALRCDPISGHVSLYWYRQALGQGPEFLTYFNYEAQQDKSGLPNDRFSAERPEGSISTLTIQRTEQRDSAMYRCASSPYRVNGELFFGEGSRLTVL.

This clone showed up just once. The rearrangement uses TRBV7-9 and TRBJ1-1; 8 bases are a match to TRBD1. V lost 8 bases and J lost 6; bases outside the gene matches: 5. The CDR3 sequence is 12 residues long. Germline lookup yields CDR1 SEHNR and CDR2 FQNEAQ (reference sequence). CDR3 nucleotides: TGTGCCAGCGGACAGGGTGCGGCTGAAGCTTTCTTT. Its protein product is CASGQGAAEAFF. Full variable domain (missing parts from reference TRBV7-9 and TRBJ1-1): DTGVSQNPRHKITKRGQNVTFRCDPISEHNRLYWYRQTLGQGPEFLTYFQNEAQLEKSRLLSDRFSAERPKGSFSTLEIQRTEQGDSAMYLCASGQGAAEAFFGQGTRLTVV.

The chain employs TRBV13 and TRBJ1-1, with D possibly being TRBD1 (5 bases). The CDR3 covers 13 residues. CDR1 is PRHDT and CDR2 is FYEKMQ in the germline V gene (reference sequence). The germline V and J ends were trimmed by 4 bases and 4 bases, with 10 bases remaining between them. CDR3 sequence reads: CASSWGGSTEAFF. CDR3 coding DNA: TGTGCCAGCAGCTGGGGGGGTAGCACTGAAGCTTTCTTT.